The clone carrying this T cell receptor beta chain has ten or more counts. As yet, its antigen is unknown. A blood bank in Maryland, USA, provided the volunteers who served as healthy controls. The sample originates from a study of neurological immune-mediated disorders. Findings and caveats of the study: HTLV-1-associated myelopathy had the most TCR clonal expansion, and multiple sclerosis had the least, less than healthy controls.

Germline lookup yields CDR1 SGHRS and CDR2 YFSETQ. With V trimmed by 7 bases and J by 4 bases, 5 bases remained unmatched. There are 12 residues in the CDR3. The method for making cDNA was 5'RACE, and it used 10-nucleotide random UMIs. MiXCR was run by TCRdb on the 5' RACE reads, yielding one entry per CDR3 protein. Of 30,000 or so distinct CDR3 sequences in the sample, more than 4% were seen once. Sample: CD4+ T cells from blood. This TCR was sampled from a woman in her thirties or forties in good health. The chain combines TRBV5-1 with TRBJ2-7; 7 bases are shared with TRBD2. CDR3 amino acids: CASGGSGYEQYF. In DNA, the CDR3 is TGCGCCAGCGGCGGGAGCGGGTACGAGCAGTACTTC.